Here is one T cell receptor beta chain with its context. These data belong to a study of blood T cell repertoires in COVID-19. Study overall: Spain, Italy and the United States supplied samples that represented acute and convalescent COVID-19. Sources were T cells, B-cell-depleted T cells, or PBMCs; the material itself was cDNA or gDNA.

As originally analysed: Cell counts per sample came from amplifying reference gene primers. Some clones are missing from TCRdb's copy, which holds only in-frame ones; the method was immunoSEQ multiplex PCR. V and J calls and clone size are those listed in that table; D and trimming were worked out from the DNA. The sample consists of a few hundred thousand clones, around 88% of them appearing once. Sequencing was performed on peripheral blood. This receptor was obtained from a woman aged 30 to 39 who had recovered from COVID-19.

The CDR3 nucleotides are TGTGCCAGCTCACCGGGGACAGGATATGAAAAACTGTTTTTT. Translating it yields CASSPGTGYEKLFF. This chain links TRBV18 with TRBJ1-4; 8 bases are shared with TRBD1. The CDR3 covers 14 residues. Trimming at V came to 3 bases and at J to 6 bases, leaving 3 bases not matched to a gene. The germline CDR1 and CDR2 sequences are KGHSH and LQKENI.